This entry is about one T cell receptor (beta chain). Within the sample, other DNA sequences also encode this same CDR3. These data belong to a study of cytomegalovirus exposure and HLA in healthy donors. This PCR relied on a set of 60 Vbeta primers and 13 Jbeta primers. TCRdb's table, derived via immunoSEQ multiplex PCR, lists solely in-frame clones and lacks some. The sample has some 150,000 clones; under 75% are singletons. CDR3 length equals 11 residues. Trimming pared 6 bases from V and 7 bases from J, leaving 9 bases between. CDR1 MGHDK and CDR2 SYGVNS come from the germline V gene. The rearrangement uses TRBV25-1 and TRBJ1-1, with a tentative D call TRBD1 (5 bases). Source material: PBMCs. This sequence originates from a woman aged 55-69 years in good health and CMV-seropositive. CDR3 in amino acids: CASRTGGEAFF. CDR3 sequence (DNA): TGTGCCAGCAGAACCGGGGGTGAAGCTTTCTTT. Drawing the rest from reference TRBV25-1 and TRBJ1-1, the complete variable domain is EADIYQTPRYLVIGTGKKITLECSQTMGHDKMYWYQQDPGMELHLIHYSYGVNSTEKGDLSSESTVSRIRTEHFPLTLESARPSHTSQYLCASRTGGEAFFGQGTRLTVV.